This T cell receptor beta chain stems from a study of cytomegalovirus exposure and HLA in healthy donors. Study at large: The 90 to 150 validation repertoires used a platform that matched the one used for the 600 to 700 first-cohort repertoires, as a later analysis reported.

Notes on the study in general: The study designated fewer than 200 TCR beta chains cytomegalovirus-associated. With high specificity and sensitivity, the classifier reportedly diagnosed cytomegalovirus status.

Sequencing was performed with immunoSEQ multiplex PCR; in TCRdb, only in-frame clones are kept and a portion is missing. The repertoire holds approximately 200,000 clones, roughly 88% seen once, with roughly 12% in the top ten. Trimming cost V 0 bases and J 5 bases; bases outside gene matches: 4. The CDR3 loop spans 15 amino acids. Germline values: CDR1 LNHNV, CDR2 YYDKDF (reference sequence). Comments on this clone: The target antigen is unknown.

V usage is TRBV15 and J usage is TRBJ2-7; 10 positions agree with TRBD2. Sequencing was performed on PBMCs. The receptor's source is a woman younger than 45 in good health and CMV-seropositive. DNA for the CDR3: TGTGCCACCAGCAGAGATGGAACTAGCGGGGACGAGCAGTACTTC. Translation: CATSRDGTSGDEQYF.